The 26 T cell receptor beta chains below all came from one sample that was sequenced in a study of type 1 and type 2 diabetes patients (dated by TCRdb to about 2016). Instrument on record: Illumina MiSeq. Genomic DNA from sorted T cell subsets was used as template for TCRbeta CDR3 amplification. The TCRbeta CDR3 region was amplified by multiplex PCR using 30 forward and 13 reverse primers. The raw public reads went through TCRdb reprocessing: fastp at Q25, MiXCR clone calling, in-frame beta chains kept. Rows merge per CDR3 protein into single entries with the most common DNA and genes. In all, the sample holds 270,000 or so distinct CDR3 sequences, and over 45% of those were seen once. About 13% of the sample goes to the ten largest clones. Sequencing used peripheral blood mononuclear cells (PBMCs). These receptors all stem from a man aged 18 to 35 with type 2 diabetes.

On this clonotype itself: A much larger clone lies one base from this, so it may be a read error. V gene TRBV7-8 combines with J gene TRBJ2-1; 8 bases agree with TRBD2. V shed 6 bases and J 4 bases; nucleotides not matched to a gene: 8. This CDR3 spans 15 amino acids. CDR1 is SGHVS and CDR2 is FQNEAQ in the germline V gene. In DNA, the CDR3 is TGTGCCAGCAGTGTCGCAGTAGCGGGATACAATGAGCAGTTCTTC. It is translated as CASSVAVAGYNEQFF. The entire variable domain, with the rest obtained from reference TRBV7-8 and TRBJ2-1, is as follows: GAGVSQSPRYKVAKRGQDVALRCDPISGHVSLFWYQQALGQGPEFLTYFQNEAQLDKSGLPSDRFFAERPEGSVSTLKIQRTQQEDSAVYLCASSVAVAGYNEQFFGPGTRLTVL.

V gene TRBV7-2 combines with J gene TRBJ2-5; D uncertain. The CDR3 is 13 amino acids. Trimming took off 3 bases at V and 2 bases at J, with 7 bases between the two ends. Germline V lookup: CDR1 SGHTA, CDR2 FQGNSA. The CDR3 region is CASSFPVQETQYF. The CDR3 DNA sequence: TGTGCCAGCAGCTTCCCCGTACAAGAGACCCAGTACTTC.

The V call is TRBV2, the J call TRBJ1-2; unclear D gene. This CDR3 is 11 amino acids long. Per the germline V gene, CDR1 is SNHLY and CDR2 is FYNNEI. Between the trimmed V and J ends, which lost 0 bases and 8 bases, there was a span of 4 bases. CDR3 nucleotide sequence: TGTGCCAGCAGTGAAGCGCGGGGCTACACCTTC. Its protein is CASSEARGYTF.

This chain connects TRBV5-1 to TRBJ1-1; TRBD1 matches 8 bases. This CDR3 is 14 amino acids long. V lost 4 bases, J lost 5 bases, and 7 bases stayed unmatched. Germline lookup yields CDR1 SGHRS and CDR2 YFSETQ. The CDR3 sequence: CASSNTGGTTEAFF. CDR3 in DNA: TGCGCCAGCAGCAATACAGGGGGAACAACTGAAGCTTTCTTT.

This clonotype was seen a few times. For the CDR3, the DNA is TGCAGTGCTAGAAGAAGGGGGGGGACTGAAGCTTTCTTT. Encoded protein: CSARRRGGTEAFF. The chain couples TRBV20-1 to TRBJ1-1; tentative D call: TRBD1 (6 bases). This CDR3 is 13 amino acids long. V shed 2 bases and J shed 5 bases, with 12 bases lying between them. Germline V gene data show CDR1 as DFQATT and CDR2 as SNEGSKA (reference sequence).

The V gene is TRBV6-6, the J gene TRBJ1-1; 9 nucleotides align to TRBD1. Germline assignment: CDR1 MNHNY and CDR2 SVGAGI (reference sequence). V shed 5 bases and J 11 bases; nucleotides not matched to a gene: 6. The CDR3 runs to 12 residues. The CDR3 region is CASSERQGDAFF. The CDR3 DNA follows: TGTGCCAGCAGTGAAAGACAGGGGGATGCTTTCTTT.

The chain has TRBV7-2 and TRBJ2-1; 14 nucleotides match TRBD2. Per germline, CDR1 SGHTA and CDR2 FQGNSA. The CDR3 is 16 amino acids. V dropped 6 bases and J dropped 6; count of bases not matched to a gene: 7. CDR3 in DNA: TGTGCCAGCAGGATCGGGACTAGCGGGAGAGTCAATGAGCAGTTCTTC. Protein product: CASRIGTSGRVNEQFF.

The chain joins TRBV4-1 to TRBJ2-5; D gene unclear. The better agreement between TRBJ2-1 and the DNA end casts doubt on the J call. CDR3 size: 13 residues. The germline CDR1 and CDR2 sequences are MGHRA and YSYEKL. Here the CDR3 DNA reads TGCGCCAGCAGCCAAGAGGCGTTTAATGAGCAGTTCTTC. It yields the protein CASSQEAFNEQFF.

This clonotype occurred many times. The V call is TRBV20-1, the J call TRBJ2-7, with a weak D call TRBD1 (5 bases). V lost 2 bases and J lost 4, with 9 bases in between. CDR3 length: 12 amino acids. Germline CDR1 and CDR2: DFQATT and SNEGSKA (reference sequence). The CDR3 DNA is TGCAGTGCTAGACAAGCAGGGTACGAGCAGTACTTC. Translation: CSARQAGYEQYF.

This clonotype was counted only a few times. The chain uses TRBV10-2 and TRBJ2-1, with D tentatively TRBD1 or TRBD2 (6 bases each). The CDR3 loop spans 15 amino acids. V lost 6 bases and J lost 4, with 16 bases in between. Germline V gene lookup returns CDR1 WSHSY and CDR2 SAAADI. CDR3 sequence: CASRRGDTFYNEQFF. The DNA of the CDR3 is TGCGCCAGCAGGAGGGGGGACACTTTTTACAATGAGCAGTTCTTC.

The chain links TRBV27 to TRBJ2-5; 11 positions agree with TRBD1. This CDR3 region has 15 residues. Unmatched junction bases numbered 6, after V lost 4 bases and J lost 5 bases. The germline V gene has CDR1 MNHEY and CDR2 SMNVEV (reference sequence). CDR3 amino acids: CASSWGTGGRETQYF. The CDR3 DNA reads as TGTGCCAGCAGTTGGGGGACAGGGGGTCGGGAGACCCAGTACTTC.

This chain joins TRBV10-3 and TRBJ2-2, with D tentatively TRBD2 (7 bases). The CDR3 runs to 14 residues. Trimming took 8 bases from V and 6 from J, leaving 16 bases between them. Germline V lookup: CDR1 ENHRY, CDR2 SYGVKD. In DNA form, the CDR3 reads TGTGCCATCTGGGGGGGCGAGAGACCCGGGGAGCTGTTTTTT. Its translation: CAIWGGERPGELFF.

The V gene is TRBV25-1, the J gene TRBJ2-7; 13 bases align to TRBD2. The trim removed 6 bases at V and 4 bases at J, leaving 6 bases unmatched. CDR1 is MGHDK and CDR2 is SYGVNS in the germline V gene. The CDR3 has 15 amino acids. This CDR3 reads CASSLRTSGRYEQYF. As DNA, the CDR3 is TGTGCCAGCAGCTTACGGACTAGCGGGAGATACGAGCAGTACTTC.

This chain joins TRBV19 and TRBJ1-1; D ambiguous. V was pared by 3 bases and J by 4 bases, with 9 bases between. Germline values: CDR1 LNHDA, CDR2 SQIVND (reference sequence). The CDR3 runs 13 residues. CDR3 in DNA: TGTGCCAGTAGTATGGGAGGGAGCACTGAAGCTTTCTTT. Residues: CASSMGGSTEAFF.

This sequence joins TRBV19 and TRBJ2-7, with 7 bases fitting TRBD1. The CDR3 totals 16 residues. Per the germline V gene, CDR1 is LNHDA and CDR2 is SQIVND (reference sequence). After removal of 5 bases from V and 1 base from J, the junction contained 11 bases not matched to a gene. CDR3 DNA sequence: TGTGCCAGTAGTCGAACCGGGACAGCAAAATCCTACGAGCAGTACTTC. Translating gives CASSRTGTAKSYEQYF.

This rearrangement joins TRBV29-1 to TRBJ1-2; TRBD1 is a possible D gene (5 bases). The CDR3 spans 12 residues. The germline V gene has CDR1 SQVTM and CDR2 ANQGSEA. Trimming shortened V by 3 bases and J by 3 bases, and 8 bases separated the two germline ends. Here the CDR3 reads CSVEQGDYGYTF. The DNA of the CDR3 is TGCAGCGTTGAGCAGGGTGACTATGGCTACACCTTC.

The CDR3 coding sequence is TGCGCCAGCAGGTTCGACAGGGTCGATGAGCAGTTCTTC. Translating gives CASRFDRVDEQFF. This rearrangement joins TRBV5-1 to TRBJ2-5, with TRBD1 matching 7 bases. Gene TRBJ2-1 matches the end of the DNA better, so the J call may be wrong. The CDR3 length is 13 residues. Germline V gene sequence: CDR1 SGHRS, CDR2 YFSETQ.

The chain has TRBV20-1 and TRBJ2-3; D might be TRBD2 (6 bases). CDR1 DFQATT and CDR2 SNEGSKA come from the germline V gene (reference sequence). Trimming left V 1 base short and J 2 bases short, with 16 bases between. This CDR3 contains 16 residues. The CDR3 coding sequence is TGCAGTGCTAGAGGCTACGGCGGGGCATACACAGATACGCAGTATTTT. This gives the protein CSARGYGGAYTDTQYF.

The CDR3 here is CASSDERPGTSWISNYGYTF. The CDR3 DNA sequence: TGTGCCAGCAGCGACGAACGCCCAGGGACAAGTTGGATATCTAACTATGGCTACACCTTC. V is TRBV2 and J is TRBJ1-2; maybe TRBD1 (6 bases). V was cut by 6 bases and J by 0 bases, with 29 bases left in between. This CDR3 is built from 20 residues. Looked up from germline, CDR1 is SNHLY and CDR2 is FYNNEI.

This clonotype was seen more than once but under ten times. CDR3 nucleotides: TGTGCTAGTGGTTTGGTAGCGGGGGGCCAGTATCTGAATGAGCAGTTCTTC. Its translation is CASGLVAGGQYLNEQFF. V gene TRBV12-5 combines with J gene TRBJ2-5; TRBD2 matches 9 bases. The J call may be in error: the DNA end matches TRBJ2-1 better. This CDR3 is built from 17 residues. Germline CDR1 is LGHNT and CDR2 is FRNRAP.

This chain uses TRBV29-1 with TRBJ1-3; no definite D call. V lost 1 base and J lost 2, with 12 bases in between. The CDR3 length is 15 residues. Germline assignment: CDR1 SQVTM and CDR2 ANQGSEA. CDR3 sequence (DNA): TGCAGCGTTGAAGGGGAGGCCATAACTGGAAACACCATATATTTT. It translates to CSVEGEAITGNTIYF.

The CDR3 region is CASSGKSMHNEQFF. DNA of the CDR3: TGTGCCAGCAGCGGAAAAAGCATGCACAATGAGCAGTTCTTC. V is TRBV7-8 and J is TRBJ2-1; D is uncertain. The CDR3 covers 14 residues. Germline-derived CDR1 and CDR2 are SGHVS and FQNEAQ. The V end lost 5 bases, the J end lost 5 bases, and 13 bases lay between the germline ends.

About this clonotype: An end of the junction differs from the germline gene, which may be a read error. The chain employs TRBV7-6 and TRBJ2-4, with D tentatively TRBD1 or TRBD2 (5 bases each). The CDR3 runs 14 residues. Looked up from germline, CDR1 is SGHVS and CDR2 is FNYEAQ. CDR3 nucleotides: TGTGCCAGCAGCGAGGGACCCGTAAGGGTCATTCAGTGCTTC. Encoded protein: CASSEGPVRVIQCF.

This sequence joins TRBV11-2 and TRBJ2-7; 7 bases are shared with TRBD2. Germline V gene sequence: CDR1 SGHAT, CDR2 FQNNGV. The V segment lost 0 bases and the J segment 3 bases; nucleotides outside the gene matches: 5. CDR3 size: 15 residues. The CDR3, as DNA: TGTGCCAGCAGCTTAGATCCGGGGGGAGACTACGAGCAGTACTTC. This translates into CASSLDPGGDYEQYF.

This clonotype has only a few counts. V and J are TRBV20-1 and TRBJ2-5, with a tentative D call TRBD1 (5 bases). The CDR3 totals 12 residues. Germline V CDR1 and CDR2: DFQATT, SNEGSKA (reference sequence). Trimming removed 7 bases from V and 5 bases from J, with 14 bases in between. As DNA, the CDR3 is TGCAGTGTGAAACCAGGGTCGGAGACCCAGTACTTC. It specifies CSVKPGSETQYF.

This clonotype was seen a handful of times. This chain uses TRBV30 with TRBJ2-3; D unresolved. The CDR3 is 14 residues long. The germline V gene has CDR1 GTSNPN and CDR2 SVGIG (reference sequence). Trimming shortened V by 2 bases and J by 3 bases, and 12 bases separated the two germline ends. Written as DNA, the CDR3 is TGTGCCTGGAGTTTGGGCAGGAAGACAGATACGCAGTATTTT. Encoded protein: CAWSLGRKTDTQYF.